One sample yielded the 20 T cell receptor beta chains listed below, sequenced in a study of T cells after yellow fever vaccination. TCRdb ran MiXCR on the 5' RACE reads and lists one entry per CDR3 protein. The table has almost 600,000 distinct CDR3 sequences, about 14% seen once. The sequenced sample was PBMCs, obtained on the day of the yellow fever booster vaccination. The receptor set was obtained from a man aged 25-40 years who received the YFV17D yellow fever vaccine.

The chain combines TRBV7-8 with TRBJ2-1, with a weak D call TRBD2 (6 bases). The V end lost 8 bases, the J end lost 2 bases, and 13 bases lay between the germline ends. The CDR3 runs 14 residues. The V gene's germline CDR1 is SGHVS and CDR2 FQNEAQ. The CDR3 reads CASGSGLTYNEQFF. CDR3 nucleotides: TGTGCCAGCGGGAGCGGGCTCACCTACAATGAGCAGTTCTTC.

This rearrangement joins TRBV29-1 to TRBJ2-2, with 7 bases lining up with TRBD2. Trimming at V came to 7 bases and at J to 4 bases, leaving 12 bases not matched to a gene. CDR1 is SQVTM, CDR2 ANQGSEA, per germline. This CDR3 contains 15 residues. The CDR3 nucleotides are TGCAGCGCGGGTTTGACGCTAGCGGCCACCGGGGAGCTGTTTTTT. Its protein product is CSAGLTLAATGELFF.

This clonotype was detected only a few times. V and J are TRBV6-1 and TRBJ1-1; 7 positions agree with TRBD1. CDR1 and CDR2 (germline): MNHNS, SASEGT. The CDR3 has 14 residues. Trimming removed 5 bases from V and 0 bases from J; junction bases left unmatched: 3. CDR3 region: CASSPDRLNTEAFF. DNA of the CDR3: TGTGCCAGCAGTCCGGACAGGCTGAACACTGAAGCTTTCTTT.

As to this clonotype: One base away lies a much larger clone, so this may be a sequencing read error. The chain couples TRBV28 to TRBJ2-5; D remains unclear. Germline V CDR1 and CDR2: MDHEN, SYDVKM. The CDR3 is 10 amino acids. In DNA, the CDR3 is TGTGCCATCAGTCAAGAGACCCAGTACTTC. It is translated as CAISQETQYF. Filled out from reference TRBV28 and TRBJ2-5, the complete variable domain reads DVKVTQSSRYLVKRTGEKVFLECVQDMDHENMFWYRQDPGLGLRLIYFSYDVKMKEKGDIPEGYSVSREKKERFSLILESASTNQTSMYLCAISQETQYFGPGTRLLVL.

The J gene is TRBJ2-6, the V gene TRBV11-2; unclear D gene. CDR1 and CDR2 (germline): SGHAT, FQNNGV. The CDR3 loop spans 15 amino acids. V lost 5 bases and J 3 bases, leaving 11 bases between the germline ends. Here the CDR3 reads CASSRTLGGANVLTF. CDR3 bases: TGTGCCAGCAGCCGTACATTGGGTGGGGCCAACGTCCTGACTTTC. The whole variable domain, filled in from reference TRBV11-2 and TRBJ2-6, reads EAGVAQSPRYKIIEKRQSVAFWCNPISGHATLYWYQQILGQGPKLLIQFQNNGVVDDSQLPKDRFSAERLKGVDSTLKIQPAKLEDSAVYLCASSRTLGGANVLTFGAGSRLTVL.

This clonotype was observed a handful of times. This chain uses TRBV7-2 with TRBJ2-2; no reliable D call. This CDR3 region has 17 residues. Trimming took off 1 base at V and 4 bases at J, with 16 bases between the two ends. Germline assignment: CDR1 SGHTA and CDR2 FQGNSA. The CDR3 protein is CASSLVGQSRVTGELFF. DNA for the CDR3: TGTGCCAGCAGCTTAGTGGGTCAGAGCCGGGTCACCGGGGAGCTGTTTTTT.

The sample holds a few counts of this clonotype. The V and J genes are TRBV20-1 and TRBJ2-3; maybe TRBD2 (6 bases). The CDR3 is 14 residues long. The germline V and J ends were trimmed by 2 bases and 4 bases, with 13 bases remaining between them. CDR1 is DFQATT and CDR2 is SNEGSKA in the germline V gene (reference sequence). The CDR3 protein is CSARLAGISDTQYF. The CDR3 bases are TGCAGTGCTAGACTGGCGGGAATTTCAGATACGCAGTATTTT.

The V gene is TRBV7-8, the J gene TRBJ2-3; D ambiguous. This CDR3 region has 12 residues. Germline V CDR1 and CDR2: SGHVS, FQNEAQ. The V gene lost 5 bases and the J gene lost 6 bases, with 9 bases spanning the gap. DNA for the CDR3: TGTGCCAGCAGCCCCCCCCGGGATACGCAGTATTTT. Encoded protein: CASSPPRDTQYF.

The chain recombines TRBV20-1 with TRBJ2-1; 7 positions match TRBD2. The CDR3 sequence is 17 residues long. V gave up 0 bases and J gave up 8 bases; unmatched junction bases: 16. CDR1 is DFQATT and CDR2 is SNEGSKA in the germline V gene (reference sequence). The CDR3 region is CSARDFRETSYLDEQFF. DNA of the CDR3: TGCAGTGCTAGAGATTTCCGGGAGACTAGCTATTTAGATGAGCAGTTCTTC.

The chain uses TRBV5-5 and TRBJ2-7; 13 bases fit TRBD2. The CDR3 spans 16 residues. V lost 4 bases to trimming and J lost 4 bases; unmatched junction nucleotides: 8. Germline V CDR1 and CDR2: SGHKS, YYEKEE (reference sequence). CDR3 sequence (DNA): TGTGCCAGCAGCCCCCGGACTAGCGGGAGTTCGTACGAGCAGTACTTC. Its translation is CASSPRTSGSSYEQYF.

The chain joins TRBV27 to TRBJ2-1, with TRBD1 matching 9 bases. The V gene end was trimmed by 6 bases and the J gene end by 2 bases; junction bases not matched to a gene: 8. This CDR3 is 16 amino acids long. Germline-derived CDR1 and CDR2 are MNHEY and SMNVEV (reference sequence). CDR3 bases: TGTGCCAGCAGAGACAGGGGGGTGGTGACCTACAATGAGCAGTTCTTC. Translated: CASRDRGVVTYNEQFF.

This clonotype appeared many times. This chain links TRBV5-1 with TRBJ2-5, with TRBD1 as a possible D gene (6 bases). From germline, CDR1 is SGHRS and CDR2 YFSETQ. The CDR3 spans 14 residues. V gave up 3 bases and J gave up 2 bases, with 11 bases separating them. The CDR3 DNA reads TGCGCCAGCAGCTCGCTAGGACAGCAAGAGACCCAGTACTTC. It yields the protein CASSSLGQQETQYF.

The chain employs TRBV12-3 or TRBV12-4 and TRBJ2-2; D is unclear. Trimming removed 2 bases at V and 8 bases at J, with 12 bases between. This CDR3 is 14 amino acids long. The CDR3 region is CASSLNPLLGELFF. CDR3 nucleotide sequence: TGTGCCAGCAGTTTAAACCCCCTCTTAGGGGAGCTGTTTTTT.

The chain joins TRBV7-2 to TRBJ1-1, with no clear D. CDR3 size: 13 residues. V was cut by 0 bases and J by 7 bases, with 9 bases left in between. CDR1 and CDR2 from the germline V gene are SGHTA and FQGNSA. CDR3 region: CASSLAGHGEAFF. CDR3 sequence (DNA): TGTGCCAGCAGCTTAGCCGGCCACGGTGAAGCTTTCTTT.

This chain uses TRBV7-6 with TRBJ1-2; 8 nucleotides agree with TRBD1. The CDR3 spans 14 residues. CDR1 is SGHVS and CDR2 is FNYEAQ in the germline V gene. J was trimmed by 4 bases and V by 4 bases; bases with no gene match: 5. CDR3 nucleotides: TGTGCCAGCAGCTCCCGGACAGGGTCCTATGGCTACACCTTC. Translated: CASSSRTGSYGYTF.

The rearrangement links TRBV19 to TRBJ1-1; 8 bases line up with TRBD1. The CDR3 sequence is 17 residues long. J lost 0 bases, V lost 5 bases, and 11 bases had no gene match. Germline V gene data show CDR1 as LNHDA and CDR2 as SQIVND (reference sequence). The CDR3 sequence: CASSLLTAGGMNTEAFF. The CDR3 bases are TGTGCCAGTAGTCTTCTTACGGCAGGGGGCATGAACACTGAAGCTTTCTTT.

This clonotype was counted only a few times. The chain joins TRBV10-3 to TRBJ2-7, with 13 bases lining up with TRBD2. The germline CDR1 and CDR2 sequences are ENHRY and SYGVKD. This CDR3 is 22 amino acids long. V gave up 5 bases and J gave up 3 bases; unmatched junction bases: 25. The CDR3 region has the DNA TGTGCCATCAGTTCGGCCTACGGGACTAGCGGGAATAAGATAGCCCCTTTCTACGAGCAGTACTTC. Protein sequence: CAISSAYGTSGNKIAPFYEQYF.

This clonotype was observed a handful of times. The rearrangement joins TRBV5-6 to TRBJ1-2; D perhaps matches TRBD1 (6 bases). Between the trimmed V and J ends, which lost 7 bases and 10 bases, there was a span of 23 bases. The length of the CDR3 is 14 residues. CDR1 SGHDT and CDR2 YYEEEE come from the germline V gene. The CDR3 loop reads CASLSLLGTNSYTF. CDR3 coding DNA: TGTGCCAGCCTCAGCCTTCTCGGGACAAACTCCTACACCTTC.

This rearrangement joins TRBV4-3 to TRBJ2-3; D is undetermined. V lost 0 bases and J lost 5, with 9 bases in between. CDR3 size: 14 residues. Germline values: CDR1 LGHNA, CDR2 YSLEER. CDR3 loop: CASSQDQAVDTQYF. In DNA form, the CDR3 reads TGCGCCAGCAGCCAAGATCAGGCGGTAGATACGCAGTATTTT.

Many counts were recorded for this clonotype. V usage is TRBV14 and J usage is TRBJ2-7; no firm D call. Germline V gene sequence: CDR1 SGHDN, CDR2 FVKESK. Trimming cost V 1 base and J 2 bases, with 0 bases left between them. This CDR3 is 11 amino acids long. CDR3 nucleotide sequence: TGTGCCAGCAGCCAAGCCTACGAGCAGTACTTC. Translated, it gives CASSQAYEQYF.